Below are 17 T cell receptor beta chains sequenced from a single sample in a study of cytomegalovirus exposure and HLA in healthy donors. TCRdb's table, derived via immunoSEQ multiplex PCR, lists solely in-frame clones and lacks some. The table has some 330,000 clones, roughly 89% seen once; the top ten hold 0.84%. The sequencing sample was made of PBMCs. These receptors all stem from a woman between 18 and 29 years old in good health and CMV-seronegative.

CDR3 sequence reads: CASSPYDPQGSGDTQYF. The CDR3 DNA follows: TGTGCCAGCTCCCCCTACGATCCCCAGGGCTCCGGAGATACGCAGTATTTT. This chain connects TRBV18 to TRBJ2-3, with D maybe TRBD1 (5 bases). This CDR3 comprises 17 residues. Trimming pared 6 bases from V and 5 bases from J, leaving 24 bases between. Germline V lookup: CDR1 KGHSH, CDR2 LQKENI.

The chain couples TRBV10-3 to TRBJ1-1; no firm D call. Germline CDR1 reads ENHRY; CDR2 reads SYGVKD. V was trimmed by 11 bases and J by 0 bases, leaving 16 bases between them. The CDR3 consists of 14 residues. This CDR3 is CASEDGGMNTEAFF. In DNA form, the CDR3 reads TGTGCCTCGGAGGACGGAGGCATGAACACTGAAGCTTTCTTT.

The V call is TRBV11-2, the J call TRBJ2-1; D is undetermined. CDR1 and CDR2 (germline): SGHAT, FQNNGV. V dropped 1 base and J dropped 7 bases, with 5 bases sitting between them. The CDR3 runs 12 residues. The CDR3 DNA follows: TGTGCCAGCAGCTTAGGAGTGAATGAGCAGTTCTTC. Protein: CASSLGVNEQFF.

The chain recombines TRBV18 with TRBJ1-4; 9 bases line up with TRBD1. The junction had 7 bases not matched to a gene; V was cut back by 6 bases and J by 5 bases. The germline gives CDR1 KGHSH, CDR2 LQKENI. The CDR3 totals 15 residues. CDR3 nucleotides: TGTGCCAGCTCCCTGTGGACAGGGGAGAATGAAAAACTGTTTTTT. This sequence encodes CASSLWTGENEKLFF. Variable domain in full (rest from reference TRBV18 and TRBJ1-4): NAGVMQNPRHLVRRRGQEARLRCSPMKGHSHVYWYRQLPEEGLKFMVYLQKENIIDESGMPKERFSAEFPKEGPSILRIQQVVRGDSAAYFCASSLWTGENEKLFFGSGTQLSVL.

This clone occurred once. The genes are TRBV18 and TRBJ1-1; D is possibly TRBD1 (6 bases). Germline V gives CDR1 KGHSH, CDR2 LQKENI. Trimming stripped 6 bases from V and 1 base from J, with 12 bases between. This CDR3 region has 14 residues. The CDR3 is CASSPDSQNTEAFF. The CDR3 DNA sequence: TGTGCCAGCTCCCCGGACAGTCAGAACACTGAAGCTTTCTTT.

Only one count was recorded for this clone. CDR3 in DNA: TGCAGCGTTGAAGGGCGGGAGACCTACAATGAGCAGTTCTTC. As protein: CSVEGRETYNEQFF. The chain joins TRBV29-1 to TRBJ2-1; 7 nucleotides align to TRBD2. The CDR3 loop spans 14 amino acids. CDR1 and CDR2 from the germline V gene are SQVTM and ANQGSEA. The trim removed 1 base at V and 2 bases at J, leaving 2 bases unmatched.

The rearrangement uses TRBV28 and TRBJ2-7; D possibly corresponds to TRBD1 (5 bases). With 10 bases removed from V and 0 bases from J, the gap between germline ends came to 10 bases. Germline loops: CDR1 MDHEN, CDR2 SYDVKM. The CDR3 has 12 residues. CDR3 nucleotides: TGTGCCACCGAGCAGGGCTCCTACGAGCAGTACTTC. This codes for CATEQGSYEQYF.

CDR3 bases: TGTGCCAGCAGTCCCCAAGCGGGGGGGTTCTACGAGCAGTACTTC. Translating gives CASSPQAGGFYEQYF. This chain links TRBV2 with TRBJ2-7; 10 nucleotides match TRBD2. The CDR3 extends over 15 amino acids. V shed 5 bases, J shed 3 bases, and the junction held 7 bases outside the gene matches. Germline CDR1 and CDR2: SNHLY and FYNNEI.

J is TRBJ1-1 and V is TRBV7-2, with 7 positions matching TRBD1. V was clipped by 3 bases and J by 4 bases; unmatched bases: 8. The CDR3 totals 15 residues. CDR1 and CDR2 from the germline V gene are SGHTA and FQGNSA. CDR3 sequence (DNA): TGTGCCAGCAGCTTCGACAGGGCAGGGAGCACTGAAGCTTTCTTT. It codes for CASSFDRAGSTEAFF.

The chain combines TRBV4-3 with TRBJ2-1; D ambiguous. Germline V CDR1 and CDR2: LGHNA, YSLEER. The V and J ends lost 0 bases and 8 bases respectively, with 5 bases between them. The CDR3 extends over 12 amino acids. CDR3 coding DNA: TGCGCCAGCAGCCAAGAGGGCTATGAGCAGTTCTTC. It translates to CASSQEGYEQFF.

The rearrangement links TRBV27 to TRBJ1-1, with 9 nucleotides matching TRBD1. The CDR3 runs to 15 residues. With 5 bases clipped from V and 4 bases from J, the junction kept 8 bases outside the gene matches. CDR1 MNHEY and CDR2 SMNVEV come from the germline V gene (reference sequence). CDR3 bases: TGTGCCAGCAGTCGGGACAGGGTTGCCGGCACTGAAGCTTTCTTT. Translation gives CASSRDRVAGTEAFF.

V gene TRBV28 combines with J gene TRBJ1-2; possible D gene TRBD1, 5 bases. CDR3 length equals 12 residues. Germline V gene data show CDR1 as MDHEN and CDR2 as SYDVKM. V dropped 3 bases and J dropped 4 bases, with 6 bases sitting between them. The CDR3 protein is CASSFQGYGYTF. CDR3 nucleotides: TGTGCCAGCAGTTTCCAGGGCTATGGCTACACCTTC.

J is TRBJ1-1 and V is TRBV6-5; D gene unclear. Between the trimmed V and J ends, which lost 2 bases and 2 bases, there was a span of 6 bases. Germline CDR1 MNHEY, CDR2 SVGAGI. The CDR3 length is 13 residues. The CDR3 DNA reads TGTGCCAGCAGTTACGAGGTTAACACTGAAGCTTTCTTT. Encoded protein: CASSYEVNTEAFF.

V gene TRBV7-2 combines with J gene TRBJ2-7; TRBD2 matches at 9 bases. Per the germline V gene, CDR1 is SGHTA and CDR2 is FQGNSA. The CDR3 has 14 residues. With V trimmed by 5 bases and J by 3 bases, 5 bases remained unmatched. The CDR3 loop is CASSRPTSGYEQYF. CDR3 DNA sequence: TGTGCCAGCAGCCGACCGACTAGCGGCTACGAGCAGTACTTC.

As concerns this clone: This specimen includes other DNA sequences encoding the same CDR3. This rearrangement joins TRBV18 to TRBJ1-5; tentative D call: TRBD1 (5 bases). In germline, CDR1 is KGHSH, CDR2 LQKENI. This CDR3 contains 14 residues. Trimming stripped 2 bases from V and 4 bases from J, with 9 bases between. For the CDR3, the DNA is TGTGCCAGCTCACCATCGGGGGGTAATCAGCCCCAGCATTTT. Translating gives CASSPSGGNQPQHF.

This chain uses TRBV2 with TRBJ1-1; D may be TRBD1 (5 bases). This CDR3 has 12 amino acids. Germline V gene lookup returns CDR1 SNHLY and CDR2 FYNNEI. V gave up 6 bases and J gave up 7 bases, with 12 bases separating them. This CDR3 is CASRDDRYEAFF. CDR3 sequence (DNA): TGTGCCAGCAGGGACGACAGATATGAAGCTTTCTTT.

V is TRBV7-8 and J is TRBJ2-7; possibly TRBD2 for D (7 bases). From germline, CDR1 is SGHVS and CDR2 FQNEAQ. The CDR3 spans 16 residues. The V end was cut by 0 bases, the J end by 2 bases, with 14 bases between. The CDR3 loop reads CASSLAGEGGPYEQYF. DNA for the CDR3: TGTGCCAGCAGCTTAGCCGGGGAGGGGGGCCCCTACGAGCAGTACTTC.